Listed here are 14 T cell receptor beta chains from one sample, sequenced in a study of control samples from healthy donors and cancer patients. Profiled with immunoSEQ multiplex PCR; TCRdb holds only in-frame clones, not every one. The sample lists about 58,000 clones, 85% to 95% occurring once. The specimen sequenced was blood. Receptors were obtained from a man under 40 in good health.

This sequence joins TRBV5-1 and TRBJ2-7, with 9 bases lining up with TRBD1. Germline V gene lookup returns CDR1 SGHRS and CDR2 YFSETQ. V was pared by 3 bases and J by 1 base, with 2 bases of the junction left unmatched. CDR3 size: 14 residues. DNA of the CDR3: TGCGCCAGCAGCTGGGGACAGGGATCCTACGAGCAGTACTTC. Protein product: CASSWGQGSYEQYF.

J is TRBJ1-2 and V is TRBV18, with a possible D match to TRBD1 (6 bases). The CDR3 runs to 17 residues. The V gene's germline CDR1 is KGHSH and CDR2 LQKENI. The V and J ends lost 3 bases and 8 bases respectively, with 25 bases between them. The CDR3 sequence: CASSPAASRGGSKGYTF. In nucleotides, the CDR3 is TGTGCCAGCTCACCGGCTGCCTCCAGAGGGGGATCTAAAGGCTACACCTTC.

The chain carries TRBV11-2 and TRBJ2-1; tentatively, D is TRBD2 (7 bases). Trimming cost V 2 bases and J 8 bases, with 16 bases left between them. CDR3 length: 15 residues. Looked up from germline, CDR1 is SGHAT and CDR2 is FQNNGV. The CDR3 DNA sequence: TGTGCCAGCAGCTTAAGGGGGGGCCTATCAGATGAGCAGTTCTTC. Residues: CASSLRGGLSDEQFF.

The J gene is TRBJ2-7, the V gene TRBV5-5, with D perhaps matching TRBD2 (6 bases). Germline CDR1 is SGHKS and CDR2 is YYEKEE (reference sequence). The CDR3 runs to 11 residues. V was shortened by 3 bases and J by 7 bases, with 8 bases between the two germline ends. The CDR3 DNA is TGTGCCAGCAGCTGGGGAGGAGAGCAGTACTTC. It codes for CASSWGGEQYF.

The chain links TRBV2 to TRBJ1-2, with TRBD1 as a possible D gene (5 bases). Germline-derived CDR1 and CDR2 are SNHLY and FYNNEI. The CDR3 loop spans 13 amino acids. Trimming cost V 4 bases and J 2 bases, with 8 bases left between them. The CDR3: CASSGQMNYGYTF. In nucleotides, the CDR3 is TGTGCCAGCAGTGGACAGATGAACTATGGCTACACCTTC. Together with reference TRBV2 and TRBJ1-2, the CDR3 gives the full variable domain: EPEVTQTPSHQVTQMGQEVILRCVPISNHLYFYWYRQILGQKVEFLVSFYNNEISEKSEIFDDQFSVERPDGSNFTLKIRSTKLEDSAMYFCASSGQMNYGYTFGSGTRLTVV.

The chain joins TRBV28 to TRBJ1-5; D unresolved. The CDR3 consists of 14 residues. Looked up from germline, CDR1 is MDHEN and CDR2 is SYDVKM. Between the trimmed V and J ends, which lost 5 bases and 5 bases, there was a span of 13 bases. The CDR3 protein is CASSAIRPDQPQHF. CDR3 nucleotides: TGTGCCAGCAGTGCCATCCGGCCTGATCAGCCCCAGCATTTT.

V gene TRBV5-6 combines with J gene TRBJ1-2; TRBD1 aligns across 8 bases. Germline V gene lookup returns CDR1 SGHDT and CDR2 YYEEEE. V gave up 4 bases and J gave up 4 bases; unmatched junction bases: 6. The CDR3 is 14 amino acids. CDR3 in DNA: TGTGCCAGCAGCCTGGACAGGGCGGGCTATGGCTACACCTTC. Translating gives CASSLDRAGYGYTF.

The gene calls are TRBV27 and TRBJ2-7, with D perhaps matching TRBD1 (6 bases). This CDR3 has 16 residues. Germline V gene sequence: CDR1 MNHEY, CDR2 SMNVEV (reference sequence). With 0 bases removed from V and 3 bases from J, the gap between germline ends came to 15 bases. The CDR3 protein is CASSLSNREGNYEQYF. DNA of the CDR3: TGTGCCAGCAGTTTATCTAACAGGGAAGGGAACTACGAGCAGTACTTC.

This chain links TRBV4-1 with TRBJ1-1; perhaps TRBD1 as D (5 bases). The CDR3 covers 16 residues. Germline V gives CDR1 MGHRA, CDR2 YSYEKL. The ends were cut back, 2 bases at V and 0 bases at J, with 13 bases in the middle. In DNA form, the CDR3 reads TGCGCCAGCAGCCAACCCAGGGACCTCATGAACACTGAAGCTTTCTTT. It yields the protein CASSQPRDLMNTEAFF.

This clone was found once. V gene TRBV5-4 combines with J gene TRBJ1-3, with 7 bases lining up with TRBD1. This CDR3 is 16 amino acids long. Germline values: CDR1 SGHNT, CDR2 YYREEE (reference sequence). J was trimmed by 2 bases and V by 4 bases; bases with no gene match: 9. This CDR3 reads CASSQDRVRAGNTIYF. The CDR3 DNA reads TGTGCCAGCAGCCAAGACAGGGTTAGGGCTGGAAACACCATATATTTT.

This chain uses TRBV6-5 with TRBJ1-1, with D uncertain. V gave up 5 bases and J gave up 3 bases, with 10 bases separating them. The germline gives CDR1 MNHEY, CDR2 SVGAGI. This CDR3 is 13 amino acids long. The CDR3 DNA follows: TGTGCCAGCAGTCCCCGGGGATACACTGAAGCTTTCTTT. This gives the protein CASSPRGYTEAFF.

This clone was detected a few times. The chain employs TRBV7-9 and TRBJ1-6, with D unclear. Germline CDR1 is SEHNR and CDR2 is FQNEAQ (reference sequence). The length of the CDR3 is 12 residues. The V end was cut by 1 base, the J end by 9 bases, with 4 bases between. The CDR3 spells CASSLEASPLHF. Here the CDR3 DNA reads TGTGCCAGCAGCTTAGAGGCTTCACCCCTCCACTTT.

This chain links TRBV21-1 with TRBJ1-2; the table gives TRBD1 as D, unverified against the DNA. TRBV21-1 is reported as a pseudogene. There are 16 residues in the CDR3. The CDR3 coding sequence is TGTGCCAGCAGCAGGGACAGGGGGCGTCCTTACTATGGCTACACCTTC. Translating it yields CASSRDRGRPYYGYTF.

The chain couples TRBV9 to TRBJ1-3, with D possibly TRBD1 on 6 matching bases. CDR1 is SGDLS, CDR2 YYNGEE, per germline. The CDR3 extends over 17 amino acids. Trimming took off 0 bases at V and 4 bases at J, with 17 bases between the two ends. This chain's CDR3 is CASSVDFPGGAGNTIYF. The CDR3 nucleotides read TGTGCCAGCAGCGTAGATTTTCCCGGGGGGGCAGGAAACACCATATATTTT.